This TCR beta chain was captured by sequencing in a study of cytomegalovirus exposure and HLA in healthy donors (dated 2017 in TCRdb). Notes on the research overall: An earlier analysis of a few hundred of the donors reported 276 Gb of sequence data and around 120 million unique TCR beta sequences obtained from about 180 million T cells. Approximately 310 gigabases of sequencing data and tens of millions of unique TCR sequences were included in an early release covering around 650 HLA-typed donors. Of the roughly 410 genotyped donors, 80% to 90% were placed in the genetic ancestry cluster associated with self-reported Caucasian donors. The aim of the study was to test whether cataloging public T cell receptors could identify signatures of past pathogen exposure. The T cell repertoires of 666 subjects were profiled by immunosequencing and related to cytomegalovirus serostatus. In addition to the first cohort of approximately 670 subjects, a separate validation cohort of 130 or so different subjects was used. High-throughput TCR immunosequencing, statistical association of individual TCRs with disease status, and machine learning were combined to predict cytomegalovirus infection status. A later analysis re-examined previously published TCR beta repertoires from several hundred donors and added high-resolution HLA genotyping to investigate patterns of TCR occurrence. Rather than using new phenotypic data, the later analysis identified candidate immune exposures from TCR beta sequences and from how often those sequences occurred across donors. In an earlier analysis of 587 of the donors, high-throughput TCR beta sequencing was used to judge whether each TCR beta V gene segment behaved as functional or pseudogenic. Donor age, sex, ethnicity and CMV serostatus were compiled alongside the repertoire data. Genome-wide SNP genotypes for about three fifths of the roughly 700 donors were used in a later genetic analysis, which treated that subset as a discovery cohort. All discovery cohort repertoires had been generated on a single sequencing platform. HLA typing covered class I and class II loci at four-digit resolution. Typing coverage varied by locus: about 620-640 donors for A, B, C, DRB1 and DQB1; approximately 520 for DQA1; over 600 for DPA1; approximately 470 for DPB1. Four or five DR-DQ haplotypes were handled as single units for association and clustering, since linkage in the cohort was strong. On average, roughly 240,000 unique TCR beta nucleotide sequences were sequenced per donor among about 400 genotyped donors of the cohort, with 15% to 20% of those sequences being non-productive.

This clone appeared once. Its antigen is currently not known. Per-base quality was not reported, and no clone a single base away is much larger than it. The full study reports these points: Across donors, most TCR sequences were observed very rarely, whereas some public TCRs were present in many individuals. A total of fewer than 200 TCR beta chains were listed by the study as associated with cytomegalovirus. Strong co-occurrence of HLA alleles, especially DR and DQ, made assigning TCR associations to individual alleles difficult. In a later analysis, some 18,000 TCR beta sequences were associated with specific HLA alleles at a false discovery rate of 0.05. Because counts were too low, seventeen rarely observed V segments, including chromosome 9 orphons, were excluded from the earlier analysis of about 500 of the donors. A further reported finding was that TCR beta sequences accurately predicted the HLA-A and HLA-B alleles for most subjects in the first cohort. In vitro tests confirmed that a few of the cytomegalovirus-associated TCR beta chains recognize cytomegalovirus antigens. The only immune exposure information available for the cohort was CMV serostatus. In a later analysis, HLA-associated TCR beta chains were found to be more clonally expanded and to have lower generation probabilities than equally common non-associated chains. The authors suggested that the approach could potentially be extended to other disease states and immunological phenotypes. The presence/absence analyses assumed that sequencing depth was roughly uniform across donors, and that assumption may not be true. HLA typing was unavailable for some donors at each locus, so association tests used only the typed subset. This cohort had only TCR beta chains sequenced, and the lack of alpha or paired-chain data limited which features could be detected. A later analysis found that TCR association rates varied across HLA loci, with DRB1 alleles showing the most associated TCRs and HLA-C alleles the fewest. V-gene and J-gene trimming of TCR beta chains was associated with a missense DCLRE1C variant in a later genetic analysis, and the association was replicated in an independent cohort. A later analysis reported that several top co-occurrence clusters appeared linked to parvovirus B19, influenza, CMV and Epstein-Barr virus. Most CMV-associated TCR beta chains appeared to be HLA-restricted in a later analysis, and the HLA associations seemed to be driven largely by CMV exposure. A cluster of highly shared sequence variants was judged likely to be a technical artifact of the sequencing pipeline. Because the 87-base-pair reads could not distinguish some IMGT-functional V segments, including TRBV6-2 and TRBV6-3, those segments were excluded. According to a later genetic analysis, donors in an Asian-associated ancestry cluster had fewer N-insertions in productive TCRs than the roughly 670-donor mean. An earlier analysis of approximately 600 of the donors showed that most TCR beta V segments appeared in productive rearrangements either about 90% or about 30% of the time, which broadly matched IMGT annotations. Cytomegalovirus status was reported to be diagnosed by the classifier with high specificity and sensitivity in both the original and validation cohorts. Correlated functional status among segregating V segments might reflect linkage disequilibrium, but an unknown experimental factor could not be ruled out.

The cohort comprised some 700 healthy bone marrow donors. Cohort members were all nominally healthy when sampled, although unrecorded immune exposures were likely present. The donor was CMV seronegative and belonged to the group of 352 seronegative cohort members. Every donor gave a peripheral blood sample, and the peripheral blood mononuclear cells from that sample were used for TCR beta sequencing. Genomic DNA was extracted from the blood cell samples with the Qiagen DNeasy Blood Extraction Kit. In the germline V gene, CDR1 corresponds to SNHLY and CDR2 to FYNNEI. V is cut back by 6 bases and J by 3 bases, with 5 bases in the junction unmatched. The CDR3 measures 15 amino acids from cysteine to phenylalanine. The entry retains the CDR3 DNA only, 45 bases that are in frame from base 1. Libraries were constructed by the immunoSEQ multiplex PCR assay. For the multiplex PCR, a mixture combining 60 forward primers for TCR Vbeta segments and 13 reverse primers for TCR Jbeta segments was used. The CDR3 region of rearranged TCR beta genes was amplified from genomic DNA with a multiplex PCR assay. The Illumina HiSeq System was used to sequence the amplified TCR beta libraries as 87-base-pair reads. From the authors' description of their analysis: A later analysis tallied around 80 million unique TCR beta chains across the 666 repertoires, and approximately 11 million of those chains were shared by two or more donors. Raw reads were error-corrected and collapsed into unique sequences with a nearest-neighbor algorithm that merged closely related sequences to remove PCR and sequencing errors. Alignment of CDR3 sequences to IMGT reference sequences was used to assign V, D and J gene segments. For a sequence to be retained, a match of at least six nucleotides was required to both a V gene segment and a J gene segment. A rearrangement was called productive if the CDR3 had no stop codons and remained in frame with V and J, and every other rearrangement was called non-productive. Following IMGT convention, CDR3 was defined as the stretch from the second conserved V-encoded cysteine to the conserved J-encoded phenylalanine. The earlier analysis of a few hundred of the donors excluded any sequence lacking an unambiguous match to a single V gene segment. An earlier analysis of 587 of the donors classified V segments as functional when productive rearrangements were above 56.7% and as segregating when the standard deviation between donors was above 5%. A statistical classification framework was developed to diagnose cytomegalovirus status using the catalog of TCR beta chain sequences. In a later analysis, V and J genes were assigned by comparing TCR nucleotide sequences against IMGT/GENE-DB human TR gene sequences. The TCRdist pipeline was used in a later analysis to assign CDR3 sequences and most-parsimonious VDJ recombination scenarios. A later analysis defined each TCR beta chain by its CDR3 amino acid sequence plus V-gene family, and excluded reads lacking a unique V-gene family. In a later analysis, fewer than 600 highly shared, low-generation-probability nucleotide sequences were removed to address suspected cross-contamination and a sequencing artifact. In a later analysis, a clonal expansion index for each public chain was calculated from normalized within-repertoire ranks of inferred template counts. In a later analysis, generation probabilities were computed with a VDJ recombination model fitted to out-of-frame rearrangements, and the resulting probabilities were checked against IGoR. In a later analysis, TCR-TCR, TCR-HLA and TCR-CMV co-occurrence was scored with hypergeometric tests, and a repertoire-size bias correction was applied to TCR pairs. To estimate false discovery rates, a later analysis permuted the HLA or CMV assignments 20 times. A later analysis grouped co-occurring TCRs with DBSCAN, adding TCRdist sequence similarity when clustering within HLA-allele-positive subsets. Repertoires with fewer than 30,000 or more than 120,000 public chains were left out of co-occurrence clustering, as were about five repertoires with anomalous nucleotide sharing. The immuneACCESS repertoire file appears here via TCRdb, limited to in-frame rearrangements. These files lack a portion of the clones; in checked studies, under half of the deficit traces to unresolved V genes, and the cause of the others is not known. D and trimming come from the DNA, and the V and J calls and clone size come from that table. The sample data list 120,000 or so clones, and roughly 87% of these were observed just once. In total, the top ten clones hold roughly 1.5% of the sample.

The rearrangement joined TRBV2 to TRBJ2-2, and TRBD1 aligns with 9 junction nucleotides. The clonotype originates from a woman between 18 and 29 years old in good health and CMV-seronegative. Sequencing input: PBMCs. The DNA is as follows: TGTGCCAGCAGGCGCCGACAGGGGGACACCGGGGAGCTGTTTTTT. Its coded protein is CASRRRQGDTGELFF. The variable domain in full, with residues beyond the CDR3 obtained from the reference TRBV2 and TRBJ2-2 genes, is EPEVTQTPSHQVTQMGQEVILRCVPISNHLYFYWYRQILGQKVEFLVSFYNNEISEKSEIFDDQFSVERPDGSNFTLKIRSTKLEDSAMYFCASRRRQGDTGELFFGEGSRLTVL.